Presented here are 8 T cell receptor beta chains from one specimen sequenced in a study of tumor-infiltrating lymphocytes in primary liver carcinoma. Germline DNA was extracted too, while blood RNA derived from unsorted whole blood. A primer matching the constant region was used to make TCR beta cDNA from approximately 0.45 ug of total RNA. Investigators got TCR beta libraries out of three nested multiplex PCR rounds, done with slightly modified ARM-PCR. Use of TRBV1-TRBV30 forward primers with a C-beta reverse primer characterized the first two PCR rounds, which lasted 10 cycles each. TCRdb processed the multiplex PCR reads anew with MiXCR; each CDR3 protein has one entry. The sample holds about 200,000 distinct CDR3 sequences, 65% seen once. The sequencing input was peripheral blood. These TCRs come from a woman aged 55-75 years with primary liver carcinoma and hepatitis B virus infection.

With respect to this clonotype: This may arise from a read error, as a much more abundant clone is one base away. The conserved final phenylalanine or tryptophan is absent from the CDR3, which likely points to a read error. The V and J genes are TRBV10-3 and TRBJ1-6; D gene uncertain. The CDR3 extends over 13 amino acids. Trimming removed 0 bases at V and 9 bases at J, with 6 bases between. Germline CDR1 reads ENHRY; CDR2 reads SYGVKD. Here the CDR3 reads CAISESGPSPLHY. CDR3 DNA sequence: TGTGCCATCAGTGAGTCCGGACCTTCACCCCTCCACTAT.

As to this clonotype: A junction boundary mismatches the germline segment, possibly from a read error. The V gene is TRBV11-2, the J gene TRBJ1-2; possible D gene TRBD1, 6 bases. This CDR3 is built from 18 residues. Germline V gives CDR1 SGHAT, CDR2 FQNNGV. The CDR3 DNA follows: TGTGCCAGCAGCTTAGCTTTCCGGGACACGAACTCAAACTATGGCTACAGCTTC. Amino acids: CASSLAFRDTNSNYGYSF.

Details on this clonotype: An end of the junction does not agree with germline; a read error may underlie this. V usage is TRBV11-3 and J usage is TRBJ2-6; D assignment may be TRBD1 or TRBD2 (5 bases each). CDR1 is SGHNT and CDR2 is YENEEA in the germline V gene. This CDR3 has 15 amino acids. The CDR3: CACSPGGSGADVLTF. DNA for the CDR3: TGTGCCTGCAGCCCTGGGGGATCTGGGGCCGACGTCCTGACTTTC.

A note on this clonotype: It may be a read error: a sequence one base away is much more abundant. Here the CDR3 reads CASSTLQEAQYF. The CDR3 DNA follows: TGTGCCAGCAGTACCTTACAAGAGGCCCAGTACTTC. This chain links TRBV6-6 with TRBJ2-5; D remains unclear. Germline values: CDR1 MNHNY, CDR2 SVGAGI (reference sequence). This CDR3 spans 12 amino acids.

V gene TRBV29-1 combines with J gene TRBJ1-1, with D perhaps matching TRBD1 (6 bases). The germline gives CDR1 SQVTM, CDR2 ANQGSEA. This CDR3 is 15 amino acids long. The CDR3 reads CGGSGAGDIGTEAFF. DNA of the CDR3: TGCGGCGGGAGTGGGGCAGGGGACATTGGAACTGAAGCTTTCTTT. Together with reference TRBV29-1 and TRBJ1-1, the CDR3 gives the full variable domain: SAVISQKPSRDICQRGTSLTIQCQVDSQVTMMFWYRQQPGQSLTLIATANQGSEATYESGFVIDKFPISRPNLTFSTLTVSNMSPEDSSIYLCGGSGAGDIGTEAFFGQGTRLTVV.

Remarks on this clonotype: Compared with germline, one end of the junction differs, possibly owing to a read error. The rearrangement joins TRBV11-2 to TRBJ2-7; D is uncertain. The germline V gene has CDR1 SGHAT and CDR2 FQNNGV. This CDR3 region has 14 residues. The CDR3 spells CANSLRRWRGEQYF. CDR3 in DNA: TGTGCCAACAGCTTGAGGCGGTGGCGCGGCGAGCAGTACTTC.

Turning to this clonotype: A much larger clone is a single base away; this may be a read error. The rearrangement uses TRBV12-3 or TRBV12-4 and TRBJ2-4; 12 bases align to TRBD2. This CDR3 has 19 amino acids. CDR3 sequence: CDSSLLASGRAGTKNIQYF. The CDR3 nucleotides are TGTGACAGCAGTTTATTGGCTAGCGGGAGGGCCGGGACCAAAAACATTCAGTACTTC.

This clonotype was detected only once. A much more abundant neighbour one base away suggests this may be a read error. This CDR3 is CATGISRGGYGYTF. The CDR3 nucleotides are TGTGCCACCGGGATTTCCAGGGGCGGCTATGGCTACACCTTC. This rearrangement joins TRBV5-6 to TRBJ1-2; TRBD1 is a possible D gene (6 bases). CDR3 length: 14 residues. The germline CDR1 and CDR2 sequences are SGHDT and YYEEEE. V was trimmed by 9 bases and J by 4 bases, leaving 19 bases between them.